The 14 T cell receptor beta chains below come from one sample, sequenced in a study of identical twins. TCRdb called the 5' RACE reads again in MiXCR, with one record for every CDR3 protein. The table lists a few hundred thousand distinct CDR3 sequences, about 12% of them singletons. The same data also went into a second study, on yellow fever vaccine responses in identical twins.

What was sequenced was CD8+ T cells sorted from blood. The origin of the receptors is a woman aged 18 to 35 in good health.

This clonotype was seen repeatedly, ten times or more. The chain links TRBV12-3 or TRBV12-4 to TRBJ2-7; D remains ambiguous. The CDR3 contains 13 residues. V shed 4 bases and J shed 4 bases, with 11 bases lying between them. The CDR3: CASSSGENYEQYF. CDR3 nucleotide sequence: TGTGCCAGCAGTTCCGGAGAAAATTACGAGCAGTACTTC.

In its sample, this clonotype was seen a few times. The rearrangement uses TRBV10-3 and TRBJ2-2; TRBD2 agrees at 9 bases. The CDR3 loop spans 17 amino acids. The germline gives CDR1 ENHRY, CDR2 SYGVKD. The trim removed 10 bases at V and 3 bases at J, leaving 15 bases unmatched. CDR3: CATSREVAGDHTGELFF. As DNA, the CDR3 is TGTGCCACCTCAAGGGAGGTAGCGGGGGACCACACCGGGGAGCTGTTTTTT.

The CDR3 bases are TGCGCCAGCAGCCAAGGTGGCAGGGCGGCTTTCTTT. It is translated as CASSQGGRAAFF. This chain uses TRBV4-1 with TRBJ1-1; tentatively, D is TRBD1 (5 bases). The V gene lost 1 base and the J gene lost 11 bases, with 11 bases spanning the gap. The CDR3 extends over 12 amino acids. Germline assignment: CDR1 MGHRA and CDR2 YSYEKL.

V usage is TRBV12-3 or TRBV12-4 and J usage is TRBJ2-5; the match to TRBD1 covers 8 bases. The CDR3 contains 13 residues. Trimming cost V 7 bases and J 1 base; bases outside gene matches: 2. CDR3 protein: CASKQGVQETQYF. The CDR3 DNA is TGTGCCAGCAAACAGGGGGTCCAAGAGACCCAGTACTTC.

This clonotype showed up just a few times. The V and J genes are TRBV11-2 and TRBJ2-3; 9 nucleotides line up with TRBD1. Germline trimming cut 2 bases from V and 2 bases from J; bases unmatched to any gene: 5. CDR1 SGHAT and CDR2 FQNNGV come from the germline V gene. The CDR3 sequence is 16 residues long. CDR3 nucleotide sequence: TGTGCCAGCAGCTTAACTCGGGACAGGGCCACAGATACGCAGTATTTT. It yields the protein CASSLTRDRATDTQYF.

This clonotype was counted at least ten times. V is TRBV28 and J is TRBJ1-1, with D perhaps TRBD1 (5 bases). Per the germline V gene, CDR1 is MDHEN and CDR2 is SYDVKM. The CDR3 contains 11 residues. For the CDR3, the DNA is TGTGGTCTCCTTAGGGGCACTGAAGCTTTCTTT. It specifies CGLLRGTEAFF.

This rearrangement joins TRBV7-9 to TRBJ2-1, with unresolved D. Germline V gene sequence: CDR1 SEHNR, CDR2 FQNEAQ (reference sequence). The CDR3 extends over 12 amino acids. V was pared by 6 bases and J by 5 bases, with 8 bases between. The CDR3 nucleotides are TGTGCCAGCAGGGGGAAGAACAATGAGCAGTTCTTC. Its translation is CASRGKNNEQFF.

In its sample, this clonotype was seen a few times. J is TRBJ2-1 and V is TRBV12-5; no clear D. With 2 bases removed from V and 6 bases from J, the gap between germline ends came to 5 bases. CDR1 and CDR2 from the germline V gene are LGHNT and FRNRAP. There are 12 residues in the CDR3. The CDR3 spells CASGLNSNEQFF. The CDR3 region has the DNA TGTGCTAGTGGTTTGAACAGCAATGAGCAGTTCTTC. The whole variable domain, filled in from reference TRBV12-5 and TRBJ2-1, reads DARVTQTPRHKVTEMGQEVTMRCQPILGHNTVFWYRQTMMQGLELLAYFRNRAPLDDSGMPKDRFSAEMPDATLATLKIQPSEPRDSAVYFCASGLNSNEQFFGPGTRLTVL.

This chain links TRBV28 with TRBJ1-3; D is undetermined. CDR1 MDHEN and CDR2 SYDVKM come from the germline V gene. V was pared by 3 bases and J by 2 bases, with 11 bases between. The CDR3 contains 15 residues. CDR3 residues: CASSFGQHPGNTIYF. DNA for the CDR3: TGTGCCAGCAGTTTTGGTCAACACCCTGGAAACACCATATATTTT.

As regards this clonotype: Germline is not matched at one junction end, which may reflect a read error. The chain couples TRBV29-1 to TRBJ2-1, with 15 positions matching TRBD2. This CDR3 is 12 amino acids long. Per germline, CDR1 SQVTM and CDR2 ANQGSEA. Here the CDR3 DNA reads TGCAGCGTTGACGGGACTAGCGGGAGGTTGGTCTTC. Protein sequence: CSVDGTSGRLVF.

The table lists this clonotype with a few counts. The CDR3 DNA reads as TGTGCCACCAGTGGGGCAGAAGCGAGCGCCGGGGAGCTGTTTTTT. It specifies CATSGAEASAGELFF. The chain combines TRBV24-1 with TRBJ2-2, with D unclear. The CDR3 extends over 15 amino acids. Trimming removed 5 bases from V and 6 bases from J, with 15 bases in between. CDR1 is KGHDR and CDR2 is SFDVKD in the germline V gene.

This sequence joins TRBV5-1 and TRBJ1-6; D gene uncertain. This CDR3 is 14 amino acids long. The V and J ends lost 0 bases and 4 bases respectively, with 5 bases between them. Germline-derived CDR1 and CDR2 are SGHRS and YFSETQ. The CDR3 loop reads CASSLGSYNSPLHF. In nucleotides, the CDR3 is TGCGCCAGCAGCTTGGGCTCGTATAATTCACCCCTCCACTTT.

There are many counts of this clonotype. The chain recombines TRBV4-1 with TRBJ2-1; D not resolved. Germline V gives CDR1 MGHRA, CDR2 YSYEKL. This CDR3 has 16 amino acids. Trimming left V 0 bases short and J 0 bases short, with 9 bases between. The CDR3 coding sequence is TGCGCCAGCAGCCAAGAGCCCGGTTACTCCTACAATGAGCAGTTCTTC. It is translated as CASSQEPGYSYNEQFF.

This clonotype was seen a few times. The CDR3 DNA follows: TGTGCCAGCAGTTGGGGGGCGGGACAGCACTACGAGCAGTACTTC. It is translated as CASSWGAGQHYEQYF. This rearrangement joins TRBV27 to TRBJ2-7; the D gene is possibly TRBD1 (7 bases). Trimming cost V 4 bases and J 3 bases, with 16 bases left between them. There are 15 residues in the CDR3. CDR1 and CDR2 (germline): MNHEY, SMNVEV (reference sequence).